Described below is a single T cell receptor (beta chain) sequence and its context. Its specificity is not known. TCRdb's copy holds only in-frame clones and misses some; the assay was immunoSEQ multiplex PCR. Seen here are 80,000 to 100,000 clones, roughly 76% observed once, and the top ten hold around 15%. This record comes from a study of PD-1 blockade in classical Hodgkin lymphoma. General study results and limits: Reported baseline diversity: healthy donors highest, relapsed/refractory patients lowest. Partial responders and progressors had significantly lower baseline TCR diversity.

Every patient was affected by relapse after autologous stem cell transplantation, while exposure to brentuximab vedotin was not uniform. The sequence was obtained from a human donor with classical Hodgkin lymphoma. Here the sequenced sample was peripheral blood mononuclear cells (PBMCs), taken before the second cycle of nivolumab.

The CDR3 coding sequence is TGCGCCAGCAGTGACCCGGGACAGGGGGCTGGAGAGACCCAGTACTTC. Its translation is CASSDPGQGAGETQYF. This chain uses TRBV10-1 with TRBJ2-5; TRBD1 matches 12 bases. The CDR3 consists of 16 residues. V dropped 3 bases and J dropped 4; count of bases not matched to a gene: 6. Germline CDR1 and CDR2: WNHNN and SYGVQD (reference sequence).